These 16 T cell receptor beta chains were sequenced from one sample in a study of cytomegalovirus exposure and HLA in healthy donors. Use of 60 Vbeta and 13 Jbeta primers characterized the PCR. TCRdb's table, derived via immunoSEQ multiplex PCR, lists solely in-frame clones and lacks some. Altogether about 180,000 clones are present, roughly 80% being singletons, with the ten largest covering less than 3%. The sample was PBMCs. The receptors stem from a female donor in good health and CMV-seronegative.

The chain recombines TRBV11-2 with TRBJ2-7, with D tentatively TRBD1 (5 bases). The CDR3 length is 12 residues. V lost 4 bases and J lost 6, with 10 bases in between. The germline V gene encodes CDR1 SGHAT and CDR2 FQNNGV. CDR3 protein: CASSSSGFEQYF. The DNA for the CDR3 is TGTGCCAGCAGCTCCTCAGGGTTCGAGCAGTACTTC.

This clone appeared a single time. The chain carries TRBV15 and TRBJ2-1; D is perhaps TRBD2 (6 bases). V lost 1 base and J 4 bases, leaving 11 bases between the germline ends. Germline V gene sequence: CDR1 LNHNV, CDR2 YYDKDF (reference sequence). This CDR3 spans 15 amino acids. The CDR3, as DNA: TGTGCCACCAGCAGAGGAGTAGCGGAATACAATGAGCAGTTCTTC. It is translated as CATSRGVAEYNEQFF.

The chain has TRBV19 and TRBJ2-3; tentatively, D is TRBD2 (5 bases). The V end lost 7 bases, the J end lost 0 bases, and 11 bases lay between the germline ends. CDR1 is LNHDA, CDR2 SQIVND, per germline (reference sequence). This CDR3 is 14 amino acids long. CDR3 loop: CASTAPGSTDTQYF. In DNA, the CDR3 is TGTGCCAGTACCGCACCGGGGAGCACAGATACGCAGTATTTT.

The rearrangement links TRBV19 to TRBJ2-2; 7 bases line up with TRBD1. The V gene's germline CDR1 is LNHDA and CDR2 SQIVND (reference sequence). CDR3 size: 14 residues. With V trimmed by 6 bases and J by 6 bases, 7 bases remained unmatched. CDR3 residues: CASRKDRAAGELFF. In DNA, the CDR3 is TGTGCCAGTAGAAAAGACAGGGCCGCCGGGGAGCTGTTTTTT.

This sequence joins TRBV29-1 and TRBJ2-5; maybe TRBD2 (7 bases). Germline CDR1 SQVTM, CDR2 ANQGSEA. CDR3 length: 14 residues. V was clipped by 7 bases and J by 2 bases, with 17 bases between them. The CDR3 DNA reads TGCAGCGGGGGGGGGCAGGGCTTTCAAGAGACCCAGTACTTC. Translating it yields CSGGGQGFQETQYF. Supplemented by reference TRBV29-1 and TRBJ2-5, the full variable domain reads SAVISQKPSRDICQRGTSLTIQCQVDSQVTMMFWYRQQPGQSLTLIATANQGSEATYESGFVIDKFPISRPNLTFSTLTVSNMSPEDSSIYLCSGGGQGFQETQYFGPGTRLLVL.

The chain recombines TRBV10-2 with TRBJ2-5, with D perhaps matching TRBD2 (5 bases). CDR3 length equals 15 residues. Germline V CDR1 and CDR2: WSHSY, SAAADI. Trimming stripped 6 bases from V and 7 bases from J, with 21 bases between. The CDR3 DNA reads TGCGCCAGCAGCAATTCTCGGACTGACGGAGGGACCCAGTACTTC. Protein: CASSNSRTDGGTQYF.

This chain joins TRBV7-8 and TRBJ2-5; a weak D match, TRBD1 (5 bases). The CDR3 length is 14 residues. CDR1 and CDR2 (germline): SGHVS, FQNEAQ. V was pared by 0 bases and J by 6 bases, with 11 bases between. The CDR3 protein is CASSLAGQGKTQYF. In nucleotides, the CDR3 is TGTGCCAGCAGCTTAGCGGGCCAGGGAAAGACCCAGTACTTC.

The genes are TRBV6-1 and TRBJ2-5; D is uncertain. Trimming cost V 4 bases and J 7 bases, with 13 bases left between them. Germline V CDR1 and CDR2: MNHNS, SASEGT. CDR3 length: 13 amino acids. CDR3: CASSGLLPGTQYF. CDR3 DNA sequence: TGTGCCAGCAGTGGGCTCTTACCTGGGACCCAGTACTTC.

This sequence joins TRBV4-2 and TRBJ1-5, with a weak D call TRBD1 (6 bases). This CDR3 contains 13 residues. Germline CDR1 is LGHNA and CDR2 is YNFKEQ. With 5 bases removed from V and 7 bases from J, the gap between germline ends came to 12 bases. Here the CDR3 reads CASSTGGGQPQHF. DNA for the CDR3: TGTGCCAGCAGCACTGGGGGCGGACAGCCCCAGCATTTT.

The chain recombines TRBV27 with TRBJ1-5, with 9 bases matching TRBD1. The CDR3 spans 14 residues. Germline CDR1 and CDR2: MNHEY and SMNVEV (reference sequence). J gave up 5 bases and V 6 bases, and 5 bases lay outside the gene matches. The CDR3 spells CASRRDRDDQPQHF. CDR3 DNA: TGTGCCAGCAGGCGGGACAGGGACGATCAGCCCCAGCATTTT.

The chain couples TRBV7-9 to TRBJ2-7; the match to TRBD1 covers 9 bases. CDR1 is SEHNR, CDR2 FQNEAQ, per germline (reference sequence). The length of the CDR3 is 18 residues. V shed 5 bases and J 3 bases; nucleotides not matched to a gene: 17. CDR3: CASSHQYGRGDRDYEQYF. CDR3 DNA sequence: TGTGCCAGCAGCCACCAATATGGCCGTGGGGACAGGGACTACGAGCAGTACTTC.

This rearrangement joins TRBV7-6 to TRBJ2-3; no reliable D call. The V and J ends lost 4 bases and 3 bases respectively, with 11 bases between them. Germline V CDR1 and CDR2: SGHVS, FNYEAQ. The CDR3 consists of 14 residues. Here the CDR3 reads CASSSNTGTDTQYF. CDR3 sequence (DNA): TGTGCCAGCAGCTCCAACACCGGGACAGATACGCAGTATTTT.

This clone was seen a handful of times. V and J are TRBV11-2 and TRBJ1-3; unclear D gene. Trimming stripped 4 bases from V and 11 bases from J, with 9 bases between. The V gene's germline CDR1 is SGHAT and CDR2 FQNNGV. This CDR3 region has 11 residues. The CDR3 DNA follows: TGTGCCAGCAGCTCAACACGCCCCATATATTTT. This encodes CASSSTRPIYF.

This rearrangement joins TRBV10-1 to TRBJ2-2; TRBD2 agrees at 10 bases. Unmatched junction bases numbered 5, after V lost 4 bases and J lost 6 bases. The CDR3 is 15 residues long. Germline V CDR1 and CDR2: WNHNN, SYGVQD (reference sequence). CDR3 DNA sequence: TGCGCCAGCAGTGGCCAGCGGGGGGGCCCCGGGGAGCTGTTTTTT. Amino acid sequence: CASSGQRGGPGELFF.

The V call is TRBV9, the J call TRBJ2-7; 8 bases match TRBD2. This CDR3 has 16 residues. With 4 bases clipped from V and 0 bases from J, the junction kept 9 bases outside the gene matches. Germline CDR1 reads SGDLS; CDR2 reads YYNGEE. The CDR3 nucleotides read TGTGCCAGCAGCCGCCGGGGGGGCTTAAACTCCTACGAGCAGTACTTC. Translation gives CASSRRGGLNSYEQYF.

This chain connects TRBV6-5 to TRBJ2-1; possibly TRBD2 for D (6 bases). V was pared by 5 bases and J by 5 bases, with 16 bases between. The CDR3 spans 15 residues. The V gene's germline CDR1 is MNHEY and CDR2 SVGAGI. The CDR3 DNA sequence: TGTGCCAGCAGTGGGACCGGGACTCGCAACAATGAGCAGTTCTTC. Protein product: CASSGTGTRNNEQFF.